These T cell receptor beta chains were read from a single sample in a study of human T cells and chemical hapten exposure. TCRdb redid the calling of the RACE reads with MiXCR, one entry per CDR3 protein. The sample consists of over 80,000 distinct CDR3 sequences, roughly 11% of them appearing once. Sequencing used whole blood, obtained in connection with sensitization to the hapten diphenylcyclopropenone (DPC). These receptors came from a woman in her 30s with alopecia areata. Some clones in this sample may be carry-over from other donors' samples. CDR3s include the opening cysteine and the closing phenylalanine or tryptophan. Fields, in order: clone size, V gene, D gene, J gene, CDR3 protein, CDR3 DNA. D genes are given only for firm matches. Where a row states a size, it is once, few, many or the class of an expanded clone; other rows omit it.

>many|TRBV11-2|-|TRBJ2-4
CASSLDRGQGEAKNIQYF
TGTGCCAGCAGCTTAGATCGAGGCCAGGGCGAAGCCAAAAACATTCAGTACTTC
>few|TRBV19|TRBD2|TRBJ2-1
CASSIAGLADNEQFF
TGTGCCAGTAGTATAGCGGGACTAGCGGACAATGAGCAGTTCTTC
>many|TRBV4-2|-|TRBJ2-2
CASSQDRTGTNTGELFF
TGTGCCAGCAGCCAAGATCGAACAGGGACCAACACCGGGGAGCTGTTTTTT
>-|TRBV29-1|TRBD2|TRBJ2-1
CSGAGDGNEQFF
TGCAGCGGAGCGGGAGACGGGAATGAGCAGTTCTTC
>-|TRBV7-9|-|TRBJ2-7
CASSLGGTAYEQYF
TGTGCCAGCAGCTTAGGGGGGACGGCCTACGAGCAGTACTTC
>few|TRBV4-3|TRBD2|TRBJ2-1
CASSQGLLAGYNEQFF
TGCGCCAGCAGCCAAGGCCTTCTAGCGGGCTACAATGAGCAGTTCTTC
>many|TRBV29-1|TRBD1|TRBJ1-1
CSVVRQGNTEAFF
TGCAGCGTTGTACGACAGGGGAACACTGAAGCTTTCTTT
>few|TRBV6-5|-|TRBJ2-7
CASSSQPGQPYEQYF
TGTGCCAGCAGTTCTCAACCAGGACAGCCCTACGAGCAGTACTTC
>few|TRBV2|TRBD1|TRBJ2-1
CASSGTGSNEQFF
TGTGCCAGCAGTGGGACAGGGTCCAATGAGCAGTTCTTC
>-|TRBV7-2|-|TRBJ2-5
CASSPYRGVETQYF
TGTGCCAGCAGCCCCTACCGGGGCGTAGAGACCCAGTACTTC
>-|TRBV6-1|TRBD2|TRBJ2-3
CASKNGGEKGTDTQYF
TGTGCCAGCAAAAACGGGGGGGAGAAGGGCACAGATACGCAGTATTTT
>many|TRBV10-3|TRBD1|TRBJ2-7
CAISDPTGVTYEQYF
TGTGCCATCAGTGATCCCACAGGGGTCACGTACGAGCAGTACTTC
>many|TRBV6-5|-|TRBJ1-1
CASSYSSPGIRDTEAFF
TGTGCCAGCAGTTACTCCTCACCTGGGATACGGGACACTGAAGCTTTCTTT
>-|TRBV3-1|TRBD1|TRBJ2-5
CASSPFGTGRETQYF
TGTGCCAGCAGCCCTTTTGGGACAGGGCGTGAGACCCAGTACTTC
>many|TRBV6-2/TRBV6-3|TRBD1|TRBJ1-4
CASSHLTTGPEAPYEKLFF
TGTGCCAGCAGTCACCTAACGACAGGGCCCGAAGCGCCCTATGAAAAACTGTTTTTT
>-|TRBV6-5|TRBD1|TRBJ2-1
CASSRSSGTASYNEQFF
TGTGCCAGCAGTCGGTCCTCCGGGACAGCATCCTACAATGAGCAGTTCTTC
>-|TRBV6-2/TRBV6-3|-|TRBJ2-2
CASSYQVENTGELFF
TGTGCCAGCAGTTACCAAGTTGAGAACACCGGGGAGCTGTTTTTT
>many|TRBV7-9|-|TRBJ2-3
CASSLGLDYLSTDTQYF
TGTGCCAGCAGCTTAGGCCTGGACTACCTAAGCACAGATACGCAGTATTTT
>many|TRBV6-5|-|TRBJ1-6
CASSYGQRYYNSPLHF
TGTGCCAGCAGTTACGGGCAGCGGTACTATAATTCACCCCTCCACTTT
>many|TRBV6-2/TRBV6-3|-|TRBJ2-6
CASSALRDGANVLTF
TGTGCCAGCAGTGCGCTAAGGGACGGGGCCAACGTCCTGACTTTC
>few|TRBV12-3/TRBV12-4|-|TRBJ1-2
CASSLFSGVYGYTF
TGTGCCAGCAGTTTATTTTCGGGGGTTTATGGCTACACCTTC
>-|TRBV20-1|-|TRBJ2-1
CSASGVEQFF
TGCAGTGCTAGCGGGGTGGAGCAGTTCTTC
>few|TRBV12-3/TRBV12-4|TRBD1|TRBJ1-5
CASSFGDRVGNQPQHF
TGTGCCAGCAGTTTTGGGGACAGGGTTGGCAATCAGCCCCAGCATTTT
>-|TRBV5-1|-|TRBJ2-5
CASSFHQETQYF
TGCGCCAGCAGCTTCCACCAAGAGACCCAGTACTTC
>-|TRBV7-9|-|TRBJ2-1
CASSRAGSEQFF
TGTGCCAGCAGCAGGGCGGGTAGTGAGCAGTTCTTC
>-|TRBV2|-|TRBJ2-5
CASPGPRAQYF
TGTGCCTCCCCCGGGCCCCGGGCCCAGTACTTC
>many|TRBV6-2/TRBV6-3|-|TRBJ1-4
CASSHRENEKLFF
TGTGCCAGCAGTCACCGGGAGAATGAAAAACTGTTTTTT
>-|TRBV5-1|TRBD2|TRBJ2-3
CASSPDPLAGGLEDTQYF
TGCGCCAGCAGCCCCGACCCCCTAGCGGGGGGGCTGGAGGATACGCAGTATTTT
>-|TRBV9|-|TRBJ1-2
CASTVSGFGYTF
TGTGCCAGCACCGTATCGGGCTTTGGCTACACCTTC
>-|TRBV5-1|TRBD1|TRBJ1-2
CASSFGQDYGYTF
TGCGCCAGCAGCTTCGGACAGGACTATGGCTACACCTTC
>few|TRBV11-1|-|TRBJ1-4
CASSFRGEKLFF
TGTGCCAGCAGCTTCCGGGGTGAAAAACTGTTTTTT
>-|TRBV19|-|TRBJ1-5
CTSSKESNQPQHF
TGTACCAGTAGTAAGGAAAGCAATCAGCCCCAGCATTTT